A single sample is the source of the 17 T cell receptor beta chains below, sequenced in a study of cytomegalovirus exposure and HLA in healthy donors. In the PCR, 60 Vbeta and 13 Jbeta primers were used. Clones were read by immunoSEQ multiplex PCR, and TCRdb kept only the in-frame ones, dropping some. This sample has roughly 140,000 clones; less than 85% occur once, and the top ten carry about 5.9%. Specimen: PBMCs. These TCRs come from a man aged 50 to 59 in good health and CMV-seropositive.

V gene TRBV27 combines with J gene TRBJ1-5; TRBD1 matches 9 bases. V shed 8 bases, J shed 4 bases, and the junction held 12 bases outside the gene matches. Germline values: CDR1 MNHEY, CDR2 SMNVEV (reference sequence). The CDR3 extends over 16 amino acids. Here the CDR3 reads CASPYLGQGLNQPQHF. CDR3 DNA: TGTGCCAGCCCATACCTCGGACAGGGGCTTAATCAGCCCCAGCATTTT.

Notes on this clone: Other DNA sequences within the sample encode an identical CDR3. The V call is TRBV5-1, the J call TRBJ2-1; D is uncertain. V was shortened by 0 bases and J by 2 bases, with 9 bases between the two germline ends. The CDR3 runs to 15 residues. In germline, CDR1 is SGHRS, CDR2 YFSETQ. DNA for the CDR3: TGCGCCAGCAGCTTGGCTCAAGCAACCTACAATGAGCAGTTCTTC. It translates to CASSLAQATYNEQFF.

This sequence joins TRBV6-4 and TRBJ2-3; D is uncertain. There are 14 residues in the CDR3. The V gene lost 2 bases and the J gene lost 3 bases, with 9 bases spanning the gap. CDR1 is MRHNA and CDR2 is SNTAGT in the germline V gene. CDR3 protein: CASSDGDPTDTQYF. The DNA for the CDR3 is TGTGCCAGCAGTGACGGAGACCCGACAGATACGCAGTATTTT.

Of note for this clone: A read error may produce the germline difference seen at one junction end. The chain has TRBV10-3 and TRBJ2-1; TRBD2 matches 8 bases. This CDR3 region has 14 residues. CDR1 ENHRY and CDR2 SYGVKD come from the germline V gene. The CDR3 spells CAISASREAHEQFF. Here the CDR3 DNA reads TGTGCCATAAGTGCTTCGCGGGAGGCCCATGAGCAGTTCTTC.

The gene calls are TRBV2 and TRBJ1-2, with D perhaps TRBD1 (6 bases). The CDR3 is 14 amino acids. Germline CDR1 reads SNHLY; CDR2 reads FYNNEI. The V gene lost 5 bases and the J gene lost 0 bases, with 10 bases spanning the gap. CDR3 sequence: CASSLDSSNYGYTF. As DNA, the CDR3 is TGTGCCAGCAGTCTGGACAGTTCTAACTATGGCTACACCTTC.

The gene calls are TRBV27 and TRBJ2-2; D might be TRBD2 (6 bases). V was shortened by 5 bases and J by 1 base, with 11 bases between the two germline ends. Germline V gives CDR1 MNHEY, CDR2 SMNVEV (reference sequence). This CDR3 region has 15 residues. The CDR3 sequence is CASSPGLMNTGELFF. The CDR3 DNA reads TGTGCCAGCAGTCCGGGACTCATGAACACCGGGGAGCTGTTTTTT.

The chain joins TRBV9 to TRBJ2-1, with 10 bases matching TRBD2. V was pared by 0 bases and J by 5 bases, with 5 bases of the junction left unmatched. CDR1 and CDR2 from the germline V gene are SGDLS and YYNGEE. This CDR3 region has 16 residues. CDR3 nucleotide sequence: TGTGCCAGCAGCGTAGCAGGACTAGCGGTCGACAATGAGCAGTTCTTC. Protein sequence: CASSVAGLAVDNEQFF.

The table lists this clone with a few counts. This chain's CDR3 is CASSSGQGDFWNGYTF. For the CDR3, the DNA is TGTGCCAGCAGTTCCGGACAGGGCGACTTTTGGAATGGCTACACCTTC. The rearrangement joins TRBV27 to TRBJ1-2; 8 bases match TRBD1. This CDR3 comprises 16 residues. Germline CDR1 MNHEY, CDR2 SMNVEV (reference sequence). J lost 6 bases, V lost 4 bases, and 13 bases had no gene match.

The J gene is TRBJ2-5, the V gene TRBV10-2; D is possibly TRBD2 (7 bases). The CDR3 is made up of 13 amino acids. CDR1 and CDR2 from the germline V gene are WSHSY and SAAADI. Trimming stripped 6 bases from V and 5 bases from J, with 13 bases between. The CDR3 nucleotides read TGCGCCAGCAGCCCTAGGGGGGGGGAGACCCAGTACTTC. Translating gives CASSPRGGETQYF.

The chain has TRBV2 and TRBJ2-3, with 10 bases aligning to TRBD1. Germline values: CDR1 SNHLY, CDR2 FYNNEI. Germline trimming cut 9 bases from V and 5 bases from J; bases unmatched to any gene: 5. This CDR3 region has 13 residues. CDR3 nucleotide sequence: TGTGCCAGAGACAGGGGGCCTGGAGATACGCAGTATTTT. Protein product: CARDRGPGDTQYF.

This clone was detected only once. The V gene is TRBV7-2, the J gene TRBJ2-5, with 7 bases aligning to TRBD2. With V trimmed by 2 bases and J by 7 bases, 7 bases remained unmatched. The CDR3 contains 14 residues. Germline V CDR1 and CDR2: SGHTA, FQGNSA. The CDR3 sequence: CASSLSSGLGTQYF. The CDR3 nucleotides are TGTGCCAGCAGCTTAAGTAGCGGGCTGGGGACCCAGTACTTC.

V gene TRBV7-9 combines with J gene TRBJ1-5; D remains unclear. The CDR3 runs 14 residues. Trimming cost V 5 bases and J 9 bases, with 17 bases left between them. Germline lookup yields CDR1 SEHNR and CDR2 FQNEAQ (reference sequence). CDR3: CASSPLESRRPQHF. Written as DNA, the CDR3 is TGTGCCAGCAGCCCTTTGGAATCGCGGAGGCCCCAGCATTTT.

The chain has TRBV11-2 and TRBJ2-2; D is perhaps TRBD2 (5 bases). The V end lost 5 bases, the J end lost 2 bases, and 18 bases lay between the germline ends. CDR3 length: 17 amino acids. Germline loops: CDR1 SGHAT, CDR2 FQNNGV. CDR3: CASSRIRLAGNTGELFF. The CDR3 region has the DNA TGTGCCAGCAGCCGAATCCGTCTCGCGGGTAACACCGGGGAGCTGTTTTTT.

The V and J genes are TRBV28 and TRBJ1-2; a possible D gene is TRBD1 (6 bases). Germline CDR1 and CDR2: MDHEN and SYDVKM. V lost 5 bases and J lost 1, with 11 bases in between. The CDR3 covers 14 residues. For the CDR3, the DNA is TGTGCCAGCAGTGCCCCCAGGGGTAACTATGGCTACACCTTC. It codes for CASSAPRGNYGYTF.

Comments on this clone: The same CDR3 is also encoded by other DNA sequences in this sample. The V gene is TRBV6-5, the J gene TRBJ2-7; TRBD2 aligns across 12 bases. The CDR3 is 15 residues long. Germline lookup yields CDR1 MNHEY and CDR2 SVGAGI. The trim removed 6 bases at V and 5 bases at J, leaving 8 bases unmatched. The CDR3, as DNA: TGTGCCAGCAGACCCACGGGACTAGCGGGCGACGAGCAGTACTTC. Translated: CASRPTGLAGDEQYF.

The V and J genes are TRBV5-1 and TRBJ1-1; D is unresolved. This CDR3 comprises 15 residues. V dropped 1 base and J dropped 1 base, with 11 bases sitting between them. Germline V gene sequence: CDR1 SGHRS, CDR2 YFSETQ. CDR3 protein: CASSLSWHRNTEAFF. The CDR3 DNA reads TGCGCCAGCAGCTTGAGTTGGCACAGGAACACTGAAGCTTTCTTT. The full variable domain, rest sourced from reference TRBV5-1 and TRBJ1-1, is KAGVTQTPRYLIKTRGQQVTLSCSPISGHRSVSWYQQTPGQGLQFLFEYFSETQRNKGNFPGRFSGRQFSNSRSEMNVSTLELGDSALYLCASSLSWHRNTEAFFGQGTRLTVV.

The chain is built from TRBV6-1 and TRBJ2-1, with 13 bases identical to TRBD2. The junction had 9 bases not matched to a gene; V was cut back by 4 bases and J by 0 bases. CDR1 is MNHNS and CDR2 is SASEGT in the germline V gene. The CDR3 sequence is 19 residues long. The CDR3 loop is CASSGVPGLAGSSYNEQFF. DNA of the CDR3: TGTGCCAGCAGTGGGGTCCCGGGACTAGCGGGAAGCTCCTACAATGAGCAGTTCTTC.